A single sample is the source of the 15 T cell receptor beta chains below, sequenced in a study of shared clonotypes between healthy human individuals. Naivety among CD8 cells was defined by CD45RO negativity and positive CCR7 selection, thereby excluding terminally differentiated effector memory CD45RA+ cells. Here immunoSEQ multiplex PCR was the method, and the copy in TCRdb shows in-frame clones only, minus some. In the table there are about 590,000 clones, about 95% of which are singletons. The sequencing input was naive CD8+ T cells sorted from blood. The source of these receptors is a young woman in good health.

The chain employs TRBV28 and TRBJ2-7; the D is unclear. This CDR3 comprises 12 residues. Germline CDR1 is MDHEN and CDR2 is SYDVKM. The ends were cut back, 4 bases at V and 2 bases at J, with 6 bases in the middle. The CDR3 reads CASSSRTYEQYF. The CDR3 DNA sequence: TGTGCCAGCAGTTCCCGAACCTACGAGCAGTACTTC.

Turning to this clone: Other nucleotide sequences in the sample specify the same CDR3. The J gene is TRBJ2-1, the V gene TRBV25-1, with D unclear. This CDR3 has 11 residues. V was cut by 2 bases and J by 8 bases, with 4 bases left in between. Germline lookup yields CDR1 MGHDK and CDR2 SYGVNS. The CDR3 region has the DNA TGTGCCAGCAGTGAAGTGCATGAGCAGTTCTTC. Translation gives CASSEVHEQFF.

This chain connects TRBV25-1 to TRBJ2-5; D remains unclear. The V and J ends lost 5 bases and 5 bases respectively, with 15 bases between them. The length of the CDR3 is 14 residues. CDR1 and CDR2 from the germline V gene are MGHDK and SYGVNS. This CDR3 reads CASSPIRVGETQYF. The CDR3 DNA is TGTGCCAGCAGTCCCATTAGGGTGGGGGAGACCCAGTACTTC.

The chain is built from TRBV27 and TRBJ2-2; 10 bases match TRBD2. Germline V gives CDR1 MNHEY, CDR2 SMNVEV (reference sequence). J gave up 9 bases and V 6 bases, and 4 bases lay outside the gene matches. CDR3 length equals 13 residues. The CDR3 DNA reads TGTGCCAGCAGGTTAGCGGGAGGAAGGGAGCTGTTTTTT. Its protein is CASRLAGGRELFF.

This clone came up once. V and J are TRBV4-1 and TRBJ2-1; tentative D call: TRBD2 (6 bases). The CDR3 spans 16 residues. Trimming removed 1 base from V and 8 bases from J, with 18 bases in between. Germline V gene lookup returns CDR1 MGHRA and CDR2 YSYEKL. The CDR3 loop reads CASSQAHTSRVDEQFF. The CDR3 DNA reads as TGCGCCAGCAGCCAAGCCCACACTAGCCGGGTTGATGAGCAGTTCTTC.

This chain links TRBV28 with TRBJ1-3; 9 bases line up with TRBD1. The CDR3 runs 15 residues. Germline V lookup: CDR1 MDHEN, CDR2 SYDVKM. The J segment lost 1 base and the V segment lost 2 bases, leaving 0 bases of the junction unmatched. The CDR3 sequence is CASSLGTGSGNTIYF. Here the CDR3 DNA reads TGTGCCAGCAGTTTAGGGACAGGGTCTGGAAACACCATATATTTT.

V is TRBV4-1 and J is TRBJ2-2; D unclear. This CDR3 has 16 amino acids. Germline V gene lookup returns CDR1 MGHRA and CDR2 YSYEKL. V was cut by 0 bases and J by 4 bases, with 12 bases left in between. The DNA of the CDR3 is TGCGCCAGCAGCCAAGATCATCGGTTCGCCACCGGGGAGCTGTTTTTT. Residues: CASSQDHRFATGELFF.

V gene TRBV7-2 combines with J gene TRBJ2-7; 7 bases match TRBD1. The junction had 8 bases not matched to a gene; V was cut back by 5 bases and J by 4 bases. This CDR3 comprises 14 residues. The V gene's germline CDR1 is SGHTA and CDR2 FQGNSA. The CDR3 spells CASSTPGQRYEQYF. CDR3 in DNA: TGTGCCAGCAGCACACCGGGACAGAGGTACGAGCAGTACTTC. The variable domain in full, with the rest retrieved from reference TRBV7-2 and TRBJ2-7, is GAGVSQSPSNKVTEKGKDVELRCDPISGHTALYWYRQSLGQGLEFLIYFQGNSAPDKSGLPSDRFSAERTGGSVSTLTIQRTQQEDSAVYLCASSTPGQRYEQYFGPGTRLTVT.

The V gene is TRBV28, the J gene TRBJ2-2; no reliable D call. The CDR3 runs 18 residues. V was trimmed by 4 bases and J by 0 bases, leaving 18 bases between them. From germline, CDR1 is MDHEN and CDR2 SYDVKM. The CDR3 protein is CASSSQHFQVANTGELFF. Here the CDR3 DNA reads TGTGCCAGCAGTTCCCAACATTTCCAGGTTGCGAACACCGGGGAGCTGTTTTTT.

This rearrangement joins TRBV11-2 to TRBJ2-1; D is unclear. The germline V gene has CDR1 SGHAT and CDR2 FQNNGV. This CDR3 region has 18 residues. V lost 0 bases and J 0 bases, leaving 15 bases between the germline ends. This CDR3 reads CASSLDDEETHSYNEQFF. CDR3 nucleotides: TGTGCCAGCAGCTTAGATGACGAAGAGACCCACTCCTACAATGAGCAGTTCTTC. Variable domain in full (rest from reference TRBV11-2 and TRBJ2-1): EAGVAQSPRYKIIEKRQSVAFWCNPISGHATLYWYQQILGQGPKLLIQFQNNGVVDDSQLPKDRFSAERLKGVDSTLKIQPAKLEDSAVYLCASSLDDEETHSYNEQFFGPGTRLTVL.

The chain links TRBV18 to TRBJ2-7, with 8 bases matching TRBD1. Trimming took 3 bases from V and 2 from J; bases not matched to a gene: 6. The CDR3 has 15 amino acids. Germline V gene sequence: CDR1 KGHSH, CDR2 LQKENI. The CDR3 DNA sequence: TGTGCCAGCTCACCCACGGACAGGGTGACCTACGAGCAGTACTTC. It translates to CASSPTDRVTYEQYF.

The V and J genes are TRBV13 and TRBJ2-5; D is unclear. Germline loops: CDR1 PRHDT, CDR2 FYEKMQ (reference sequence). This CDR3 region has 13 residues. Trimming removed 4 bases at V and 1 base at J, with 7 bases between. The CDR3 coding sequence is TGTGCCAGCAGCTCCCGCACCCAAGAGACCCAGTACTTC. Its translation is CASSSRTQETQYF.

Remarks on this clone: At one boundary the junction diverges from the germline segment, which might be a read error. The genes are TRBV27 and TRBJ2-3, with 7 bases lining up with TRBD2. The CDR3 covers 15 residues. The V gene's germline CDR1 is MNHEY and CDR2 SMNVEV (reference sequence). CDR3 sequence: CASRTSVMGTDMQYF. CDR3 DNA: TGTGCCAGCAGAACTAGCGTCATGGGCACAGATATGCAGTATTTT.

The CDR3 protein is CASSDSGVDYEQYF. The CDR3 DNA sequence: TGTGCCAGCAGTGATAGCGGGGTGGACTACGAGCAGTACTTC. V and J are TRBV11-2 and TRBJ2-7, with 8 bases matching TRBD2. The germline gives CDR1 SGHAT, CDR2 FQNNGV. V lost 6 bases to trimming and J lost 3 bases; unmatched junction nucleotides: 7. The CDR3 loop spans 14 amino acids. Filled out from reference TRBV11-2 and TRBJ2-7, the complete variable domain reads EAGVAQSPRYKIIEKRQSVAFWCNPISGHATLYWYQQILGQGPKLLIQFQNNGVVDDSQLPKDRFSAERLKGVDSTLKIQPAKLEDSAVYLCASSDSGVDYEQYFGPGTRLTVT.

The rearrangement uses TRBV10-3 and TRBJ1-5, with 10 bases fitting TRBD1. This CDR3 has 15 residues. CDR1 is ENHRY and CDR2 is SYGVKD in the germline V gene. V dropped 2 bases and J dropped 2; count of bases not matched to a gene: 0. CDR3 sequence: CAISEGQGGNQPQHF. The DNA for the CDR3 is TGTGCCATCAGTGAGGGACAGGGGGGCAATCAGCCCCAGCATTTT.